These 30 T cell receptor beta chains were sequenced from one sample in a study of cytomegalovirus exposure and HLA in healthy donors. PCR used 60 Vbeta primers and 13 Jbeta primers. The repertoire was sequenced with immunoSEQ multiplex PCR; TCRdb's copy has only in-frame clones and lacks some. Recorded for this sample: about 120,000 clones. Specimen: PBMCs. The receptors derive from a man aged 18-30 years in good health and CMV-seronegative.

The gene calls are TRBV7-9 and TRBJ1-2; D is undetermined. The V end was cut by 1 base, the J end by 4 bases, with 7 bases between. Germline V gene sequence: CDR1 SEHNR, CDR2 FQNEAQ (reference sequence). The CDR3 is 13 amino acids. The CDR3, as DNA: TGTGCCAGCAGCTTAGAACCGGGCTATGGCTACACCTTC. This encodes CASSLEPGYGYTF.

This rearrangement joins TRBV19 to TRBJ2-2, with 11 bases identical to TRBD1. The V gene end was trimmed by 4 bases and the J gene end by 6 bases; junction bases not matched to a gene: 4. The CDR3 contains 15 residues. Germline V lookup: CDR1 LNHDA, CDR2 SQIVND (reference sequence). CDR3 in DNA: TGTGCCAGTAGTAAAGGACAGGGGGCGCCCGGGGAGCTGTTTTTT. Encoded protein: CASSKGQGAPGELFF.

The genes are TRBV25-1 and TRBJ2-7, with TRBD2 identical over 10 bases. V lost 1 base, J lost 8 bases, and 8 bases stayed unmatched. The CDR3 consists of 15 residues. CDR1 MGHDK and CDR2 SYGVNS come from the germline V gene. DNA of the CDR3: TGTGCCAGCAGTGAATTGATTAGCGGGGGGTACCAGCAGTACTTC. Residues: CASSELISGGYQQYF.

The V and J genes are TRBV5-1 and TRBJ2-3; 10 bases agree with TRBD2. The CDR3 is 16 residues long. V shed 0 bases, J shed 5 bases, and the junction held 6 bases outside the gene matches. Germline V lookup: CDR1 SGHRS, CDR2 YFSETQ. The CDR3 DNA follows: TGCGCCAGCAGCTTGGAGCGTCTAGCGGGAGAAGATACGCAGTATTTT. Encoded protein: CASSLERLAGEDTQYF.

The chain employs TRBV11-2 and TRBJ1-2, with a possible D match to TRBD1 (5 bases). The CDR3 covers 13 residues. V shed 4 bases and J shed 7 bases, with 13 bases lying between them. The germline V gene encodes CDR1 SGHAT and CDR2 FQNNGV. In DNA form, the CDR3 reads TGTGCCAGCAGCTACTCGGGGGGTGGTGGCTACACCTTC. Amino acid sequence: CASSYSGGGGYTF.

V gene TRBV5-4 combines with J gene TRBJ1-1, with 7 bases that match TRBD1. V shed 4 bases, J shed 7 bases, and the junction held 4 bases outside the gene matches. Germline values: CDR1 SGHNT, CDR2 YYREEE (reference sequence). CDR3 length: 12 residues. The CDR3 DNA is TGTGCCAGCAGCCTCACAGGGGATGAAGCTTTCTTT. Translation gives CASSLTGDEAFF.

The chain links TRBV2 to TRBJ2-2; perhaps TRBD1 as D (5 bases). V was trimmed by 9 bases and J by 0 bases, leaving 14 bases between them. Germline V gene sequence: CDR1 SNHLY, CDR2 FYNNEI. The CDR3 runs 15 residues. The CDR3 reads CARSGSAANTGELFF. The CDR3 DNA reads TGTGCCAGATCAGGGTCCGCTGCGAACACCGGGGAGCTGTTTTTT.

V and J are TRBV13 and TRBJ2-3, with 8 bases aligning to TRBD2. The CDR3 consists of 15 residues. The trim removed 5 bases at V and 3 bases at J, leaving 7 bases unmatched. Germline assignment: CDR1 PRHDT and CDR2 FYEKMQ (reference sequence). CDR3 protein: CASSPRTSTTDTQYF. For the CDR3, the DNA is TGTGCCAGCAGCCCGCGGACTAGCACAACAGATACGCAGTATTTT.

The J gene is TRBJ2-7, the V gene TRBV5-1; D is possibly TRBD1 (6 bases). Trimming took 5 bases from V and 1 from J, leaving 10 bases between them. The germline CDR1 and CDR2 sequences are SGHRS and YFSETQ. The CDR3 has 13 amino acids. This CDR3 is CASRRQDSYEQYF. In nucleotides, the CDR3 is TGCGCCAGCAGGCGACAGGATTCCTACGAGCAGTACTTC.

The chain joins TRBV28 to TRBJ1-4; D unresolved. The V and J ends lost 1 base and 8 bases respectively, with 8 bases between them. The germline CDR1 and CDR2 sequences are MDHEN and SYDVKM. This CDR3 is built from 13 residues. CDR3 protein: CASSLSFGEKLFF. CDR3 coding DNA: TGTGCCAGCAGTTTATCGTTTGGCGAAAAACTGTTTTTT.

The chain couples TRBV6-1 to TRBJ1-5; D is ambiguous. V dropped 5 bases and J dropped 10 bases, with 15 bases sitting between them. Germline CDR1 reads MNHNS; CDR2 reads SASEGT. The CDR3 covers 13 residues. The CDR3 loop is CASSSTYQGPQHF. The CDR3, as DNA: TGTGCCAGCAGTTCGACATATCAAGGACCCCAGCATTTT.

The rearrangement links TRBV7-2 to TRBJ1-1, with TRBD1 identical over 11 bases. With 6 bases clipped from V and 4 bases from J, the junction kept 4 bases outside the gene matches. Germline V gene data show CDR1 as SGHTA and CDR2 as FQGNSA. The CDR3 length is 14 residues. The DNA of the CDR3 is TGTGCCAGCAGAACCGGGACAGGGGGCACTGAAGCTTTCTTT. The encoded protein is CASRTGTGGTEAFF.

The CDR3 loop reads CASSKGLAGYEQYF. The CDR3 coding sequence is TGTGCCAGCAGTAAGGGACTAGCCGGCTACGAGCAGTACTTC. This sequence joins TRBV27 and TRBJ2-7; 9 bases fit TRBD2. Per the germline V gene, CDR1 is MNHEY and CDR2 is SMNVEV (reference sequence). Unmatched junction bases numbered 5, after V lost 5 bases and J lost 3 bases. The CDR3 contains 14 residues.

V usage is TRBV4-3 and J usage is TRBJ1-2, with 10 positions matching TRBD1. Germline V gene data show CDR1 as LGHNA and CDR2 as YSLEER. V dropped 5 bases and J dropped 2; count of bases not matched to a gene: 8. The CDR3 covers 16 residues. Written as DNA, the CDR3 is TGCGCCAGCAGCAGGACAGGGGGTTTGGAGAACTATGGCTACACCTTC. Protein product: CASSRTGGLENYGYTF.

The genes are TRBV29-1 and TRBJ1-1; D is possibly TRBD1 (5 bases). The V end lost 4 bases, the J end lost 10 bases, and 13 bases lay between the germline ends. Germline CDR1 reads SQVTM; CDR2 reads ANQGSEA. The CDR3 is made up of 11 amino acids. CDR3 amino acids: CSVGRGEGAFF. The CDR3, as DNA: TGCAGCGTTGGGAGAGGGGAGGGAGCTTTCTTT.

CDR3 amino acids: CASRQSRDRDTEAFF. As DNA, the CDR3 is TGTGCCAGTAGACAAAGCCGGGACAGGGACACTGAAGCTTTCTTT. This chain links TRBV19 with TRBJ1-1; 9 bases are shared with TRBD1. Losses at the gene ends were 6 bases for V and 3 bases for J; bases not matched to a gene: 8. The germline V gene encodes CDR1 LNHDA and CDR2 SQIVND (reference sequence). The CDR3 is 15 amino acids.

Here the CDR3 DNA reads TGTGCCAGCAGTAGGGGGCGCGGGACTGGAAACACCATATATTTT. This encodes CASSRGRGTGNTIYF. The rearrangement uses TRBV13 and TRBJ1-3, with TRBD1 matching over 7 bases. Germline CDR1 is PRHDT and CDR2 is FYEKMQ (reference sequence). The V segment lost 6 bases and the J segment 2 bases; nucleotides outside the gene matches: 7. This CDR3 region has 15 residues.

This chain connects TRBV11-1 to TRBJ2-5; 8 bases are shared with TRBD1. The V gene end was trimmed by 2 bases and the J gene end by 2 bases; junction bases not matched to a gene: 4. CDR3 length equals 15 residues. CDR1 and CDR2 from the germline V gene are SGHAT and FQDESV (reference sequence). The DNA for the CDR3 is TGTGCCAGCAGCTTATGGACAGGGACACAAGAGACCCAGTACTTC. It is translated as CASSLWTGTQETQYF.

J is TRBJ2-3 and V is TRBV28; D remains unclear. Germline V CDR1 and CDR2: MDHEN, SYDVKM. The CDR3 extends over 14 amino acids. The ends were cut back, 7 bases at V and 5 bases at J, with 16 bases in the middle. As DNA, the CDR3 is TGTGCCAGCATGGTCGGCGGTGTCGTAGATACGCAGTATTTT. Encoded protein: CASMVGGVVDTQYF.

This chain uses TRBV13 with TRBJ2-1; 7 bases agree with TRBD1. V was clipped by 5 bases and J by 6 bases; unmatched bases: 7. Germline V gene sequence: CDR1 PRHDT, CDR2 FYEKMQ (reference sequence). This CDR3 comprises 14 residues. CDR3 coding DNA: TGTGCCAGCAGCACCGTCGACAGGGTCAATGAGCAGTTCTTC. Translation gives CASSTVDRVNEQFF.

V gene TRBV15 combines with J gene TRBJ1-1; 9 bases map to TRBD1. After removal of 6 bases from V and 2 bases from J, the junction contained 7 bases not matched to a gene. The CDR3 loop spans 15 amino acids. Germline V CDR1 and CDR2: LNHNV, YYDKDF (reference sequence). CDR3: CATRPDRGYNTEAFF. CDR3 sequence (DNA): TGTGCCACCAGGCCGGACAGGGGCTATAACACTGAAGCTTTCTTT.

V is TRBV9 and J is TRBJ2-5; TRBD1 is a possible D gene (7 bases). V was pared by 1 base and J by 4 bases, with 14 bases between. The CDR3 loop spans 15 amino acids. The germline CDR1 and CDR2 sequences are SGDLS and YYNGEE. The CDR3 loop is CASSVYQGGGETQYF. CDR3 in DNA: TGTGCCAGCAGCGTATACCAGGGGGGCGGAGAGACCCAGTACTTC.

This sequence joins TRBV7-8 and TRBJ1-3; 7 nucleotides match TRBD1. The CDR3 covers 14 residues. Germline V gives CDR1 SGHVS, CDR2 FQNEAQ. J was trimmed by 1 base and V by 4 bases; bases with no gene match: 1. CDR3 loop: CASSWTGSGNTIYF. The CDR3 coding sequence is TGTGCCAGCAGCTGGACAGGTTCTGGAAACACCATATATTTT.

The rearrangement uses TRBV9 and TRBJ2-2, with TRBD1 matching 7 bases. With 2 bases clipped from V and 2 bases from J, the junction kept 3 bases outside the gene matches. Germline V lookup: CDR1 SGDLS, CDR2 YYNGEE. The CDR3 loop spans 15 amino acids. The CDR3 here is CASSVGTANTGELFF. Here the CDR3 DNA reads TGTGCCAGCAGCGTGGGGACAGCCAACACCGGGGAGCTGTTTTTT.

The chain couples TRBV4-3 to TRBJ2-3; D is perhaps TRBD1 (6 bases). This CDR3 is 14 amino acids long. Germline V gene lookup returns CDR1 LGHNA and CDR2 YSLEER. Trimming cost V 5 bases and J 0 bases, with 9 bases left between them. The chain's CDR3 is CASSEDSSTDTQYF. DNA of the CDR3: TGCGCCAGCAGCGAGGACAGTAGCACAGATACGCAGTATTTT.

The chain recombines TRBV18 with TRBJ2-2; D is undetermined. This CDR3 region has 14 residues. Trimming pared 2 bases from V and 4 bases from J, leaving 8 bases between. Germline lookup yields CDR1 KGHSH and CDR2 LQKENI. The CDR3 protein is CASSPSGGTGELFF. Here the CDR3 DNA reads TGTGCCAGCTCACCATCGGGTGGCACCGGGGAGCTGTTTTTT.

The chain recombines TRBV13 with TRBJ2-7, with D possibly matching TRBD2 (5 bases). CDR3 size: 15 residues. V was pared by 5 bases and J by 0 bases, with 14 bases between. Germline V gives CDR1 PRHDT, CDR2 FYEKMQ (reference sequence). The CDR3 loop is CASSGRTGSSYEQYF. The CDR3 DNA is TGTGCCAGCAGCGGACGGACGGGAAGCTCCTACGAGCAGTACTTC.

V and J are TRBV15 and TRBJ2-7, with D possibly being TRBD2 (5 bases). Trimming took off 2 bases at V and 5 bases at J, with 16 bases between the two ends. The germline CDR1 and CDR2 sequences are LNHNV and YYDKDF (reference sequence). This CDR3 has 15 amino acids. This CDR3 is CATSRRLAASNEQYF. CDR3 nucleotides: TGTGCCACCAGCAGACGCCTAGCAGCATCCAACGAGCAGTACTTC.

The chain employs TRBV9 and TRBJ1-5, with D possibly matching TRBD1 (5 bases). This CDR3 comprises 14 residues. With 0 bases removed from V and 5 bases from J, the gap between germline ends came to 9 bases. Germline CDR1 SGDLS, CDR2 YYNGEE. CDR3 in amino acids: CASSVDLRDQPQHF. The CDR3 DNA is TGTGCCAGCAGCGTAGACCTCAGGGATCAGCCCCAGCATTTT.

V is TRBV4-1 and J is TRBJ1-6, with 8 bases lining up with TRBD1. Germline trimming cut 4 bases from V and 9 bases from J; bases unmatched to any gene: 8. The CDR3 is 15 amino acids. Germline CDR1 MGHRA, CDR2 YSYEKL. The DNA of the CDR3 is TGCGCCAGCAGCCCCCCCCGGACAGGGTCTTCACCCCTCCACTTT. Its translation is CASSPPRTGSSPLHF.